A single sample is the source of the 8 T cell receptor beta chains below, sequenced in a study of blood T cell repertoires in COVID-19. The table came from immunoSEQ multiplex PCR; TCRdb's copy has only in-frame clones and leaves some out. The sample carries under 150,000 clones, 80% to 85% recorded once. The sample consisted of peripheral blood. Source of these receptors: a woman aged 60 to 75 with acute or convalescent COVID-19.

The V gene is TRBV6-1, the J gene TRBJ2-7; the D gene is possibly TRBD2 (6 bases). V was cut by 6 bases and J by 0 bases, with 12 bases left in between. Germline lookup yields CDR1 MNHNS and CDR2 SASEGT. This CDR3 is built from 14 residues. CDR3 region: CASSRTKSSYEQYF. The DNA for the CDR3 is TGTGCCAGCAGCCGGACTAAGAGCTCCTACGAGCAGTACTTC.

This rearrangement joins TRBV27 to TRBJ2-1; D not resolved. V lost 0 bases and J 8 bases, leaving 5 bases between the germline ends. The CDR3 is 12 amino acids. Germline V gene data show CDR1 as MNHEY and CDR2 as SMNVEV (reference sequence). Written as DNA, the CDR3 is TGTGCCAGCAGTTTATCCCGGGATGAGCAGTTCTTC. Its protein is CASSLSRDEQFF.

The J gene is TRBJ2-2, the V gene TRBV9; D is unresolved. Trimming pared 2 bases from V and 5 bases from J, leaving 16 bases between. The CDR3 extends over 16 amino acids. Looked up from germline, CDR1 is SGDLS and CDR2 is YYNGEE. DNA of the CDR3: TGTGCCAGCAGCGTTTCGGTCCCAATGGTAACCGGGGAGCTGTTTTTT. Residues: CASSVSVPMVTGELFF.

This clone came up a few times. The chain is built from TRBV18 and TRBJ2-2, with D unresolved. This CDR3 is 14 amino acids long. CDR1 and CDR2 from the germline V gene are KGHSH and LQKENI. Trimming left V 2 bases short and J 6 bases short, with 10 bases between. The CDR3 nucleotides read TGTGCCAGCTCACCATCAGTAAATTCCGGGGAGCTGTTTTTT. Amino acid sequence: CASSPSVNSGELFF.

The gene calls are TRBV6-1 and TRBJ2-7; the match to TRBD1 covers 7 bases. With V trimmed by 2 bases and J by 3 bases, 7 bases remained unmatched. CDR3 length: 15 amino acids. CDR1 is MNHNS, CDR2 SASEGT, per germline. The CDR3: CASSELWDSYYEQYF. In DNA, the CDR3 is TGTGCCAGCAGTGAACTCTGGGACAGCTACTACGAGCAGTACTTC.

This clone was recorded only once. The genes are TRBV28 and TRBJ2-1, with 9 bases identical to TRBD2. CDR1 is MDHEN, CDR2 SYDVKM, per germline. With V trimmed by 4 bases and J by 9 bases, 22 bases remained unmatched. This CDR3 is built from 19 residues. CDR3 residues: CASSSAGRLFSGRGAEQFF. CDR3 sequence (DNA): TGTGCCAGCAGTTCCGCGGGGCGGCTCTTTAGCGGGAGAGGCGCTGAGCAGTTCTTC.

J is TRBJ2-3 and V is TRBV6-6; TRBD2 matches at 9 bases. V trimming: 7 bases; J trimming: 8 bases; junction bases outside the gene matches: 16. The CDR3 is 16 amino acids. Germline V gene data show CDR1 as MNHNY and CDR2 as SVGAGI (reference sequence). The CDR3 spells CASTAWGAGGSGTQYF. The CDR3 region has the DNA TGTGCCAGCACCGCATGGGGAGCGGGAGGCTCGGGTACGCAGTATTTT.

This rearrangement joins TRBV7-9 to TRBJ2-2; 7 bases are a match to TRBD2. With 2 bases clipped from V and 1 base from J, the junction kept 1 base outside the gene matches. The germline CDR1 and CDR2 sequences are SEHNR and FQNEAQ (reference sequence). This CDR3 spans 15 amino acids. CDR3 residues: CASSLREENTGELFF. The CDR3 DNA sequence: TGTGCCAGCAGCTTACGGGAGGAGAACACCGGGGAGCTGTTTTTT.